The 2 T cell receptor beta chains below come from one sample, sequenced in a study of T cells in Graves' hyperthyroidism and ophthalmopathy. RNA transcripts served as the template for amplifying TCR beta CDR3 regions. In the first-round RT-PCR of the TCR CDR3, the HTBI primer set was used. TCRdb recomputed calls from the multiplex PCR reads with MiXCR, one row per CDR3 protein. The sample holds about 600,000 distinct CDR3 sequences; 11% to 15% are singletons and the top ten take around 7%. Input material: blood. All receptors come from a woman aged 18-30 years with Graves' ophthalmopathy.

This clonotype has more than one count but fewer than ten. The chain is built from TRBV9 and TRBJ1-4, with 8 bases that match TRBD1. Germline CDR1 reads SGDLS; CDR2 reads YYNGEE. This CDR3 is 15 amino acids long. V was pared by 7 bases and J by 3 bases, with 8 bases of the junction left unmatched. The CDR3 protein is CASSGPGGPNEKLFF. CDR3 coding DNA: TGTGCCAGCTCGGGTCCAGGGGGCCCTAATGAAAAACTGTTTTTT.

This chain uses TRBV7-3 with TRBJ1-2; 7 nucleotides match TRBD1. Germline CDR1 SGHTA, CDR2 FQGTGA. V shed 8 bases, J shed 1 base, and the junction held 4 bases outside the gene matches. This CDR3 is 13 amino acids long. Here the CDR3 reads CASLGQLNYGYTF. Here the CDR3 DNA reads TGTGCCAGCTTGGGACAGCTTAACTATGGCTACACCTTC.